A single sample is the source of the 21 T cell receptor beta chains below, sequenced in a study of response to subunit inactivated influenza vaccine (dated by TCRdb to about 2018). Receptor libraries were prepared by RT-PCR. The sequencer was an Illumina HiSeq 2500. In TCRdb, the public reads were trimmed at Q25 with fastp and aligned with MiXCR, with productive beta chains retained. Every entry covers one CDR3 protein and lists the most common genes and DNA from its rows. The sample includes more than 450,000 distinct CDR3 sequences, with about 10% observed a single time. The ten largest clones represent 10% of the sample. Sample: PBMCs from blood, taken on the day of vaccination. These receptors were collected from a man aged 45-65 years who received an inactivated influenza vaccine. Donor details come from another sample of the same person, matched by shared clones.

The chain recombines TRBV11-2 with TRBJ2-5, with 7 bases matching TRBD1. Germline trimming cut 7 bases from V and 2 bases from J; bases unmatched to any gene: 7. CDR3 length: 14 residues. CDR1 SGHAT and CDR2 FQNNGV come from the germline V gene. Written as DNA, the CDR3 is TGTGCCAGCACCAATTTGGGACAGCAAGAGACCCAGTACTTC. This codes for CASTNLGQQETQYF.

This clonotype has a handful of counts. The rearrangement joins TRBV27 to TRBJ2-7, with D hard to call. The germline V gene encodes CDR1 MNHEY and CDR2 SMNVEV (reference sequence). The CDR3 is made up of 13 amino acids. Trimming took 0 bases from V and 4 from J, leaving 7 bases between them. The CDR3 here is CASSLSSAYEQYF. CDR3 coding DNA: TGTGCCAGCAGTTTATCTTCGGCATACGAGCAGTACTTC.

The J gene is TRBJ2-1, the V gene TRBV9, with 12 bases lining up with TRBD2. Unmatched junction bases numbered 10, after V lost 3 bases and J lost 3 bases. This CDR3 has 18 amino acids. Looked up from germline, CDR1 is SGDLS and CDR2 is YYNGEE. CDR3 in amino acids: CASSAASGRAKGYNEQFF. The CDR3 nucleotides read TGTGCCAGCAGCGCAGCTAGCGGGAGGGCCAAGGGCTACAATGAGCAGTTCTTC.

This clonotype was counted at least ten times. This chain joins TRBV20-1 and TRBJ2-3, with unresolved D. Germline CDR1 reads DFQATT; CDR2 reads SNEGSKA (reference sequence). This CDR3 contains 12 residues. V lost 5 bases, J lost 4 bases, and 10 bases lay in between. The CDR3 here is CSAASAPDTQYF. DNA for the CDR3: TGCAGTGCTGCATCAGCACCAGATACGCAGTATTTT.

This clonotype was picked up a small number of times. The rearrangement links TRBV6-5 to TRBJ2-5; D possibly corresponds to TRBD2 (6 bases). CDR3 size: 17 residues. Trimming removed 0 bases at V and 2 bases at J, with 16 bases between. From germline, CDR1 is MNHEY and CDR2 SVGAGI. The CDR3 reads CASSYSRLARGQETQYF. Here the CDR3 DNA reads TGTGCCAGCAGTTACTCTCGCCTAGCGAGGGGACAAGAGACCCAGTACTTC.

This CDR3 is CSVQTWTGEKLFF. The DNA for the CDR3 is TGCAGCGTACAGACATGGACCGGTGAAAAACTGTTTTTT. The chain joins TRBV29-1 to TRBJ1-4; D remains unclear. The length of the CDR3 is 13 residues. Trimming cost V 6 bases and J 7 bases, with 15 bases left between them. CDR1 is SQVTM and CDR2 is ANQGSEA in the germline V gene.

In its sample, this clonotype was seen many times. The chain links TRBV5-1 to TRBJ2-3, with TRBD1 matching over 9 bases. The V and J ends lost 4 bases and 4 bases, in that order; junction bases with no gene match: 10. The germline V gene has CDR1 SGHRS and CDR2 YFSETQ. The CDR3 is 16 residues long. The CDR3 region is CASSPMGQGGADTQYF. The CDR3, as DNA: TGCGCCAGCAGCCCCATGGGACAGGGTGGTGCAGATACGCAGTATTTT.

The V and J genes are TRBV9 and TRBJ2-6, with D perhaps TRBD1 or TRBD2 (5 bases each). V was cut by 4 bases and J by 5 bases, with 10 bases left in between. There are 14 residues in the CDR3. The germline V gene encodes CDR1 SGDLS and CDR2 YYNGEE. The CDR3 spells CASSSGRRANVLTF. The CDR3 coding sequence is TGTGCCAGCAGCTCAGGGAGAAGGGCCAACGTCCTGACTTTC.

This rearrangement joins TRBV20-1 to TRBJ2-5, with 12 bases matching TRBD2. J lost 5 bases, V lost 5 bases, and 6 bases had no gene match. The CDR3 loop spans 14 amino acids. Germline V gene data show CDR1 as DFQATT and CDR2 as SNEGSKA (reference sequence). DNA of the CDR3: TGCAGTGCTGCCGGACTAGCGGGAAGCGAGACCCAGTACTTC. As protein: CSAAGLAGSETQYF.

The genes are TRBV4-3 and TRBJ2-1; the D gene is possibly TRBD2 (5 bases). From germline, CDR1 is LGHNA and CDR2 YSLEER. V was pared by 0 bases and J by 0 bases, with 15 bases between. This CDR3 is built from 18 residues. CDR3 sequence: CASSQDPISVSSYNEQFF. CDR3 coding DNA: TGCGCCAGCAGCCAAGATCCGATTAGCGTTAGCTCCTACAATGAGCAGTTCTTC.

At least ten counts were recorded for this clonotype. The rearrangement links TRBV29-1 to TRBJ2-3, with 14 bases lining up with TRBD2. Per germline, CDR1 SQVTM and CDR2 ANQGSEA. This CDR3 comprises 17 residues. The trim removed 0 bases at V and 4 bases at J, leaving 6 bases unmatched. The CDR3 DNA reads TGCAGCGTTGAAGATTTGGGACTAGCGGGAGTGTCAGATACGCAGTATTTT. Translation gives CSVEDLGLAGVSDTQYF.

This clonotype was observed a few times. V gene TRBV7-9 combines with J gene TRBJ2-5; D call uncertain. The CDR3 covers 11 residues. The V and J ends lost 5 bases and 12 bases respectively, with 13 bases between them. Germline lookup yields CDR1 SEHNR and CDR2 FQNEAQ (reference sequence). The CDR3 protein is CASSDRAKEYF. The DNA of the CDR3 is TGTGCCAGCAGCGACCGGGCCAAGGAGTACTTC.

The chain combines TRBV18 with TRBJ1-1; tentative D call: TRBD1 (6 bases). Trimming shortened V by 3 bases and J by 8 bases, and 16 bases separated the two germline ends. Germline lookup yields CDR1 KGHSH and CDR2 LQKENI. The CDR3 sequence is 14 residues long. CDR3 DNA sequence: TGTGCCAGCTCACCGATAACTGGACAGAGAGAAGCTTTCTTT. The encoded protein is CASSPITGQREAFF.

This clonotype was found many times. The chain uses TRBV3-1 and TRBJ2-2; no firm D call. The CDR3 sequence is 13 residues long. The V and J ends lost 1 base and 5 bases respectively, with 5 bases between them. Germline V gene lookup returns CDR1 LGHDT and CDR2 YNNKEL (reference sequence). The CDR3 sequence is CASSQVGTGELFF. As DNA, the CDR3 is TGTGCCAGCAGCCAAGTCGGTACCGGGGAGCTGTTTTTT.

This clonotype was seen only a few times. In nucleotides, the CDR3 is TGTGCCAGCAGTAGCCAGGGGACTTCAACTAATGAAAAACTGTTTTTT. It codes for CASSSQGTSTNEKLFF. This rearrangement joins TRBV28 to TRBJ1-4, with D tentatively TRBD1 (6 bases). The V and J ends lost 5 bases and 0 bases respectively, with 13 bases between them. The CDR3 loop spans 16 amino acids. The germline V gene encodes CDR1 MDHEN and CDR2 SYDVKM. The full variable domain, rest sourced from reference TRBV28 and TRBJ1-4, is DVKVTQSSRYLVKRTGEKVFLECVQDMDHENMFWYRQDPGLGLRLIYFSYDVKMKEKGDIPEGYSVSREKKERFSLILESASTNQTSMYLCASSSQGTSTNEKLFFGSGTQLSVL.

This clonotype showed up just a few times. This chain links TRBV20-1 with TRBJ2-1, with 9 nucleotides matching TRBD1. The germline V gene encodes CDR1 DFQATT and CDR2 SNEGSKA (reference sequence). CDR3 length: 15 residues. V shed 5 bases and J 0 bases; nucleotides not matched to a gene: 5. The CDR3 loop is CSASGTGSSYNEQFF. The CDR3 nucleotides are TGCAGTGCTTCCGGGACAGGGAGCTCCTACAATGAGCAGTTCTTC.

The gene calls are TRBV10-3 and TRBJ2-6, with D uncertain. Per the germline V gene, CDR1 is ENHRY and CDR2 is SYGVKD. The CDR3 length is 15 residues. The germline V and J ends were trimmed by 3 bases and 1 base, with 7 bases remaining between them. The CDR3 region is CAISERESGANVLTF. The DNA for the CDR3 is TGTGCCATCAGTGAACGCGAGTCTGGGGCCAACGTCCTGACTTTC.

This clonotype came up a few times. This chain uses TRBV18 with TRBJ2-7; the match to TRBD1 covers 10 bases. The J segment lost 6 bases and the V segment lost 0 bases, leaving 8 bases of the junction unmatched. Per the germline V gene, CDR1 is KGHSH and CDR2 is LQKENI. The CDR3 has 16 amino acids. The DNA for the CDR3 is TGTGCCAGCTCACCACCCGTGGGACAGGGGCTCTCCGAGCAGTACTTC. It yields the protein CASSPPVGQGLSEQYF.

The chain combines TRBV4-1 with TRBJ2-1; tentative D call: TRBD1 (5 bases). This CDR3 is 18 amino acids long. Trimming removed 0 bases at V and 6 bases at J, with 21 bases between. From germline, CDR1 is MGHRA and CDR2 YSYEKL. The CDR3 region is CASSQERTRARPPNEQFF. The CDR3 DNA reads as TGCGCCAGCAGCCAAGAAAGGACACGGGCCCGTCCCCCCAATGAGCAGTTCTTC.

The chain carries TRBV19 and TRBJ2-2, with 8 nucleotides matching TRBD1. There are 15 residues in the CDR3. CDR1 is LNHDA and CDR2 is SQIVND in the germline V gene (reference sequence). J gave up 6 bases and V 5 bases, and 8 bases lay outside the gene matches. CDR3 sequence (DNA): TGTGCCAGTAGTCTTCAGACAGGGGCGGCCGGGGAGCTGTTTTTT. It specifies CASSLQTGAAGELFF.

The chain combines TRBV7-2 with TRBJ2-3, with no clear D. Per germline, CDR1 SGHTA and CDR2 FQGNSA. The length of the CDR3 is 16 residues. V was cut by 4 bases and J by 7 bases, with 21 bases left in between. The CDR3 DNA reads TGTGCCAGCAGCTCTCGGGCCGGGCAGGAAGCCTATACGCAGTATTTT. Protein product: CASSSRAGQEAYTQYF. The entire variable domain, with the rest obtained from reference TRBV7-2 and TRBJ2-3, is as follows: GAGVSQSPSNKVTEKGKDVELRCDPISGHTALYWYRQSLGQGLEFLIYFQGNSAPDKSGLPSDRFSAERTGGSVSTLTIQRTQQEDSAVYLCASSSRAGQEAYTQYFGPGTRLTVL.